Listed here are 3 T cell receptor beta chains from one sample, sequenced in a study of vaccination and CD4 T cells after COVID-19. The antigens for these receptors are not known. Specified treatment: roughly nine-day PBMC culture with coronavirus spike peptide pools or control peptides (ViraFEST assay). Harvesting of the unexposed donor's CD4+ T cells predated the COVID-19 pandemic (2011-2018). Cultured CD4+ T cells had their DNA profiled by the Oncomine TCR Beta short-read assay. TCRdb re-called the PCR reads through MiXCR, storing one row per CDR3 protein. The data show 7,500 or so distinct CDR3 sequences, less than 30% seen once. Material: CD4+ T cells from blood, cultured in vitro. These receptors were obtained from a human donor in good health.

The V gene is TRBV4-2, the J gene TRBJ2-2, with 7 bases aligning to TRBD2. This CDR3 contains 16 residues. The J segment lost 0 bases and the V segment lost 2 bases, leaving 3 bases of the junction unmatched. Germline values: CDR1 LGHNA, CDR2 YNFKEQ. This chain's CDR3 is CASSQSRGANTGELFF. The CDR3 DNA reads as TGTGCCAGCAGCCAAAGCCGGGGGGCGAACACCGGGGAGCTGTTTTTT.

This clonotype is labeled medium-sized (0.01 to 0.1%). J is TRBJ2-3 and V is TRBV6-1; D unresolved. CDR1 is MNHNS, CDR2 SASEGT, per germline. Trimming took off 2 bases at V and 2 bases at J, with 8 bases between the two ends. This CDR3 has 14 amino acids. CDR3: CASSERLPTDTQYF. The CDR3, as DNA: TGTGCCAGCAGTGAACGACTGCCCACAGATACGCAGTATTTT.

This clonotype was observed a few times. The chain employs TRBV5-1 and TRBJ1-2, with D perhaps TRBD1 (5 bases). V lost 1 base to trimming and J lost 3 bases, with 10 bases between them. The CDR3 loop spans 14 amino acids. CDR1 SGHRS and CDR2 YFSETQ come from the germline V gene. CDR3 in amino acids: CASSLLTQDYGYTF. The CDR3 nucleotides read TGCGCCAGCAGCTTGCTCACACAGGACTATGGCTACACCTTC.